These T cell receptor beta chains were read from a single sample in a study of blood T cells in healthy people across ages. Via MiXCR, TCRdb re-called the 5' RACE reads, giving one row per CDR3 protein. The table lists about 1,400,000 distinct CDR3 sequences, roughly 40% of them singletons, with 7% to 9.5% in the top ten. The sample comprised blood. These receptors originate from a woman aged 18-29 years in good health. The CDR3 runs from the conserved cysteine through the conserved F or W. D genes are given only for firm matches. Some rows have no size entry. The others give once, few or many, or a class for an expanded clone.

TRBV20-1	TRBJ1-4	NA	many	TGCAGTGGGGGCCCCTCAACTAATGAAAAACTGTTTTTT	CSGGPSTNEKLFF
TRBV6-1	TRBJ1-6	TRBD1	NA	TGTGCCACCGTCGCGGGACAGGCTAATTCACCCCTCCACTTT	CATVAGQANSPLHF
TRBV5-5	TRBJ1-1	NA	few	TGTGCCAGCTACCCCGGGGGGGGGCCTGAAGCTTTCTTT	CASYPGGGPEAFF
TRBV9	TRBJ2-1	NA	few	TGTGCCAGCAGCGAAGAGATAGTGAGCGAGCAGTTCTTC	CASSEEIVSEQFF
TRBV29-1	TRBJ2-1	NA	NA	TGCAGCGGGGGCCTATCGGGTGAGCAGTTCTTC	CSGGLSGEQFF
TRBV29-1	TRBJ2-7	NA	NA	TGCAGCGTTATCTCTACTGAAACCTACGAGCAGTACTTC	CSVISTETYEQYF
TRBV7-2	TRBJ2-7	TRBD2	NA	TGTGCCAGCAGCTTATTAGCGGGAGGGTGGAACGAGCAGTACTTC	CASSLLAGGWNEQYF
TRBV6-5	TRBJ1-4	NA	NA	TGTGCCAGCAGGAGTCAGTCCGGAAAAGGGTTTTTT	CASRSQSGKGFF
TRBV6-5	TRBJ2-1	TRBD2	NA	TGTGCCAGCAGCCGGGGACTAGCGGCTGACAATGAGCAGTTCTTC	CASSRGLAADNEQFF
TRBV7-2	TRBJ2-2	NA	few	TGTGCCAGCAGCTTAGTTGGCCTGACACCCGGGGAGCTGTTTTTT	CASSLVGLTPGELFF
TRBV20-1	TRBJ2-7	NA	NA	TGCAGTGCTAGACCTAACCGGGACGGAGGTGAGCAGTACTTC	CSARPNRDGGEQYF
TRBV10-3	TRBJ2-1	NA	NA	TGTGCCATCAGTGAGACATCCGTCGGGAAGGTGCAGTTCTTC	CAISETSVGKVQFF
TRBV12-5	TRBJ2-3	NA	few	TGTGCTAGTGGTTTGGCCGCAGGGGTTCTCAGCACAGATACGCAGTATTTT	CASGLAAGVLSTDTQYF
TRBV10-3	TRBJ2-5	TRBD2	few	TGTGCCATCAGTCCGGGACTAGCGGGAGTACCCCAAGAGACCCAGTACTTC	CAISPGLAGVPQETQYF
TRBV20-1	TRBJ2-7	TRBD2	few	TGCAGTGCTTCAGCCGGGACTAGCGGGAGACTCTACGAGCAGTACTTC	CSASAGTSGRLYEQYF
TRBV7-8	TRBJ1-2	TRBD1	few	TGTGCCAGCAGTCGGACCGGGACAGCTCTCTATGGCTACACCTTC	CASSRTGTALYGYTF
TRBV27	TRBJ2-5	NA	NA	TGTGCCAGCAGCAGAATGTCCCGGGAGACCCAGTACTTC	CASSRMSRETQYF
TRBV20-1	TRBJ2-7	TRBD2	NA	TGCAGTGCTAGACCCCAGAGCGGGAGGGCGGGGTACAATGAGCAGTACTTC	CSARPQSGRAGYNEQYF
TRBV29-1	TRBJ2-3	NA	NA	TGCAGCGTTGGGTCTAGCACAGATACGCAGTATTTT	CSVGSSTDTQYF
TRBV11-2	TRBJ1-2	NA	few	TGTGCCAGCAGCTTAGTAGGCTCCCGCAGCAACTATGGCTACACCTTC	CASSLVGSRSNYGYTF